This T cell receptor beta chain derives from a study of CD8+ T cells in alopecia areata. Overall study context: Skin grafts from roughly 6-12-month-old C3H/HeJ donors with spontaneous alopecia were placed on 7-10-week-old female C3H/HeJ mice. Whole-study results and caveats: The study found TCR sharing across patients less clear than in mice, possibly for HLA reasons. Clonality in lesional scalp, especially alopecia totalis/universalis, exceeded that of normal scalp.

RNA extraction and reverse transcription yielded cDNA as sequencing template. Using immunoSEQ multiplex PCR, the repertoire was profiled, and TCRdb retains in-frame clones only, with some absent. The sample has 90,000 to 130,000 clones, none seen only once; the top ten hold roughly a fifth. Note on this clone: What it binds is unknown. Gene labels here are mouse ones. Sequencing ends 4 residues short of the CDR3 end; the germline J gene provides the rest.

The CDR3 sequence is 17 residues long. Trimming removed 4 bases from V and 2 bases from J; junction bases left unmatched: 6. Germline CDR1 is SGHSA and CDR2 is FRNQAP. Sequencing was done on a sample of lesional skin. This receptor was taken from a C3H/HeJ mouse with alopecia areata. Mouse MHC haplotype: H2-k. J is TRBJ2-1 and V is TRBV16, with TRBD2 identical over 12 bases. The sequenced CDR3 bases are TGTGCAAGCAGCTCCGACTGGGGGGGCGCGGACTATGCT. The encoded protein is CASSSDWGGADYA. Given in full, the CDR3 is CASSSDWGGADYAEQFF.